These 5 T cell receptor beta chains were sequenced from one sample in a study of PD-1 blockade in classical Hodgkin lymphoma. Method: immunoSEQ multiplex PCR; TCRdb's copy keeps in-frame clones and lacks some. The table shows tens of thousands of clones, with approximately 80% occurring only once. The time point was: cycle 4 day 1 (C4D1), after 5 to 7 weeks of nivolumab. Every one of the patients relapsed after autologous stem cell transplantation (brentuximab vedotin exposure was variable). This sample comprised peripheral blood mononuclear cells (PBMCs), obtained before the fourth cycle of nivolumab. The receptors originated from a human donor with classical Hodgkin lymphoma.

This clone was seen once. This chain connects TRBV7-2 to TRBJ2-7; 13 positions agree with TRBD2. Germline V gene data show CDR1 as SGHTA and CDR2 as FQGNSA. The J segment lost 5 bases and the V segment lost 5 bases, leaving 9 bases of the junction unmatched. CDR3 length equals 16 residues. CDR3: CASSPGTSGRVDEQYF. The CDR3 DNA sequence: TGTGCCAGCAGCCCAGGAACTAGCGGGAGGGTCGACGAGCAGTACTTC.

The chain is built from TRBV12-2 and TRBJ1-3. TRBV12-2 is a pseudogene locus. The CDR3 length is 16 residues. The CDR3, as DNA: TGTGCAAGTCGCTTCCCCAACGGACGCCCGGTGGACACCATATATTTT. This translates into CASRFPNGRPVDTIYF.

The V and J genes are TRBV7-8 and TRBJ2-7, with 10 positions matching TRBD2. The V and J ends lost 3 bases and 3 bases, in that order; junction bases with no gene match: 5. Germline CDR1 and CDR2: SGHVS and FQNEAQ. This CDR3 spans 15 amino acids. This CDR3 is CASSLTAGGLYEQYF. CDR3 nucleotide sequence: TGTGCCAGCAGCTTGACAGCGGGAGGGCTCTACGAGCAGTACTTC. Complete variable domain (other parts from reference TRBV7-8 and TRBJ2-7): GAGVSQSPRYKVAKRGQDVALRCDPISGHVSLFWYQQALGQGPEFLTYFQNEAQLDKSGLPSDRFFAERPEGSVSTLKIQRTQQEDSAVYLCASSLTAGGLYEQYFGPGTRLTVT.

This clone turned up a few times. The V call is TRBV12-5, the J call TRBJ2-1, with a tentative D call TRBD2 (5 bases). The CDR3 totals 14 residues. Trimming pared 0 bases from V and 10 bases from J, leaving 13 bases between. Germline V gene data show CDR1 as LGHNT and CDR2 as FRNRAP. The CDR3 is CASGLVRSGSEQFF. CDR3 coding DNA: TGTGCTAGTGGTTTGGTACGAAGCGGCTCGGAGCAGTTCTTC.

The V gene is TRBV6-5, the J gene TRBJ1-3; 11 nucleotides align to TRBD1. CDR3 length equals 15 residues. Per germline, CDR1 MNHEY and CDR2 SVGAGI. V was clipped by 6 bases and J by 4 bases; unmatched bases: 5. CDR3 region: CASSRGQGAGNTIYF. CDR3 coding DNA: TGTGCCAGCAGCCGCGGACAGGGGGCAGGAAACACCATATATTTT.